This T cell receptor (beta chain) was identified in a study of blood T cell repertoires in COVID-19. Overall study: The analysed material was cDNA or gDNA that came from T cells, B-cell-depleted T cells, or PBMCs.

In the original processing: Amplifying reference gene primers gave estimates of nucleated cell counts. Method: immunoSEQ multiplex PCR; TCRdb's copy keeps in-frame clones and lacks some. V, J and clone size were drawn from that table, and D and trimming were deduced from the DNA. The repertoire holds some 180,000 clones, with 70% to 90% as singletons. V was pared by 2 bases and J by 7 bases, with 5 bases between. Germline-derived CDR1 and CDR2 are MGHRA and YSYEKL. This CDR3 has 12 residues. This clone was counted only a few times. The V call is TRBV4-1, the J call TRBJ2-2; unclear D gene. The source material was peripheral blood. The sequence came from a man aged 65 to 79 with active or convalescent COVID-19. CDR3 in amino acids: CASSQQVGELFF. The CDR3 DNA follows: TGCGCCAGCAGCCAACAGGTCGGGGAGCTGTTTTTT.